Detailed here is one TCR beta chain. The antigen it recognizes is unknown. Within one base of it there is no much larger clone, and no base qualities were kept. This sample was taken from a study of T cell responses to AZD1222 COVID-19 vaccine (dated by TCRdb to about 2021). For context, the study as a whole: TCR sequencing covered 230 to 250 trial participants: about 210 given two doses of AZD1222 and 26 given two doses of MenACWY control vaccine. Trial participants were enrolled by age into 18-55, 56-69 and 70-plus year subgroups, with approximately 150, 30 and 60 TCR-sequenced participants respectively.

The time point label, as the study defines it: about 28 days (+/-7) after the second vaccine dose. AZD1222 recipients given second doses at about 4 weeks or at about 12 weeks were pooled, since spike-specific TCR depth and breadth were not found to differ between the two schedules. The vaccinee samples were drawn from two UK trials, COV001 and COV002, one of which was a single-blind randomized controlled phase 2/3 trial testing AZD1222 (ChAdOx1 nCoV-19) in healthy adults. Trial participant PBMC samples were collected at day 0 and day 28 after the second dose for TCRbeta chain sequencing. Overall study results and their limits: After two AZD1222 doses, spike-specific TCR breadth and depth were significantly higher than at day 0 and than in MenACWY recipients. Because no day 14 peak-response samples were available, repertoires were characterized only after the peak T cell response. Conclusions about previously exposed vaccinees were limited because only a handful of AZD1222 recipients were SARS-CoV-2 seropositive at baseline. Epitopes outside the regions mutated in the B.1.351 and B.1.1.7 variants were reportedly recognized by nearly half of the unique spike-specific TCRs. Vaccine-associated CD4 TCRs spanned the whole spike protein, with dominant responses in regions 160-218 and 743-854. In the small 56-69-year group, the increase in depth fell short of significance, most likely because of low power. Participants were mostly white British, with more females than males. The authors suggested clonal diversity may have been underestimated.

The CDR3 regions of human TCRbeta chains were analyzed by immunosequencing. The original methods were these. Repertoire TCRs were checked for matches against a reference library of SARS-CoV-2-specific TCRs that had been generated using the MIRA antigen-specificity platform. Breadth meant the fraction of unique TCRs that were SARS-CoV-2-associated, whereas depth meant the fraction of total T cells that were SARS-CoV-2-associated. Each spike-specific TCR was assigned to its reactive spike region and to a CD4 or CD8 class using the MIRA data. Log10-transformed breadth and depth values were compared by one-way ANOVA with Sidak's multiple comparisons tests. The immuneACCESS repertoire file appears here via TCRdb, limited to in-frame rearrangements. These files lack a portion of the clones; in checked studies, under half of the deficit traces to unresolved V genes, and the cause of the others is not known. V, J and clone size reflect that table, while D and trimming were determined from the DNA. The sample table contains 180,000 or so clones; only one count was recorded for around 90% of them. The ten top clones hold 1% to 1.5% of the sample.

Sequences SGHRS (CDR1) and YFSETQ (CDR2) are obtained from the germline V gene. Spanning cysteine to phenylalanine, the CDR3 consists of 15 amino acids. Only CDR3 DNA is held: 45 bases, read in frame from base 1. After removal of 4 bases from V and 8 bases from J, the junction retains 12 bases not matched to a gene. This TCR was sampled from an adult who received the AZD1222 COVID-19 vaccine. Sequencing was performed on peripheral blood, taken 28 days after the second AZD1222 dose. The chain was built from TRBV5-1 and TRBJ1-2, with TRBD1 identical over 9 junction bases. Here is the DNA: TGCGCCAGCAGCCCGTCAACAGGGGGCGAGGGCGGCTACACCTTC. Its amino acids are CASSPSTGGEGGYTF. Where the CDR3 stops, the reference TRBV5-1 and TRBJ1-2 genes take over; the full variable domain is KAGVTQTPRYLIKTRGQQVTLSCSPISGHRSVSWYQQTPGQGLQFLFEYFSETQRNKGNFPGRFSGRQFSNSRSEMNVSTLELGDSALYLCASSPSTGGEGGYTFGSGTRLTVV.